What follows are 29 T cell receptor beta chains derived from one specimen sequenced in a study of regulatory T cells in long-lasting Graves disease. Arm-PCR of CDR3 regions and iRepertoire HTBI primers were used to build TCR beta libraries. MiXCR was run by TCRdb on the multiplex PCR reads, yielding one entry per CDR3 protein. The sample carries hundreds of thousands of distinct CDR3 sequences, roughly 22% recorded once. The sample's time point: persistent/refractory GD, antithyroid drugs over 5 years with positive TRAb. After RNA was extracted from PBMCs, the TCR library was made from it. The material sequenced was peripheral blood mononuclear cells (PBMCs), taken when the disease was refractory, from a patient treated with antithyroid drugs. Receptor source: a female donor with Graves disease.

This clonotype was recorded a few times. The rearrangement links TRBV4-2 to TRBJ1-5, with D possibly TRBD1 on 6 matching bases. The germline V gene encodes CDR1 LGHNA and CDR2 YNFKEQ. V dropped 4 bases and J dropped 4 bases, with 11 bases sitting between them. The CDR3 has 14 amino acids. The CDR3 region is CASSPDGQNQPQHF. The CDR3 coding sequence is TGTGCCAGCAGCCCCGACGGACAGAATCAGCCCCAGCATTTT.

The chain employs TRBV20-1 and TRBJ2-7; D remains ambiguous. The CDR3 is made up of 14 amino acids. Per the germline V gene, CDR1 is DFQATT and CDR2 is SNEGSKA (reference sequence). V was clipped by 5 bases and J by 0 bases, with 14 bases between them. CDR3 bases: TGCAGTGCTTTACCTGGATCTAGCTCCTACGAGCAGTACTTC. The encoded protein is CSALPGSSSYEQYF.

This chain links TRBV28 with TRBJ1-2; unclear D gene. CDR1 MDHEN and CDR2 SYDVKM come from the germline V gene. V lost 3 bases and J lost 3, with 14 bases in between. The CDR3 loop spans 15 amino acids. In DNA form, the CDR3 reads TGTGCCAGCAGTTTGGTGGGGTTTCGGGACTATGGCTACACCTTC. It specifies CASSLVGFRDYGYTF.

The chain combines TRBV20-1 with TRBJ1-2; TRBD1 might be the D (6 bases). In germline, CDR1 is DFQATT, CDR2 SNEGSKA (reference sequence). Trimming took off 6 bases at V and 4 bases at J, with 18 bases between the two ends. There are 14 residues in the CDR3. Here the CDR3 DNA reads TGCAGTGCCTTTTTCAGGGGCAGGCTCTATGGCTACACCTTC. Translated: CSAFFRGRLYGYTF.

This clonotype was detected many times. CDR3 amino acids: CSVERQDYGYTF. Written as DNA, the CDR3 is TGCAGCGTTGAAAGACAGGACTATGGCTACACCTTC. V usage is TRBV29-1 and J usage is TRBJ1-2, with a weak D call TRBD1 (6 bases). Trimming stripped 2 bases from V and 3 bases from J, with 7 bases between. Germline V lookup: CDR1 SQVTM, CDR2 ANQGSEA. This CDR3 has 12 amino acids.

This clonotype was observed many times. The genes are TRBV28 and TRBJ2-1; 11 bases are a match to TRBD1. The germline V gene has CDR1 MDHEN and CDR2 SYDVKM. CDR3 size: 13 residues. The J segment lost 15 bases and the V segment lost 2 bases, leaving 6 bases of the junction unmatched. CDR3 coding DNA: TGTGCCAGCAGTTTAAAGGACAGGGGGCGGGGGTTCTTC. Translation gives CASSLKDRGRGFF.

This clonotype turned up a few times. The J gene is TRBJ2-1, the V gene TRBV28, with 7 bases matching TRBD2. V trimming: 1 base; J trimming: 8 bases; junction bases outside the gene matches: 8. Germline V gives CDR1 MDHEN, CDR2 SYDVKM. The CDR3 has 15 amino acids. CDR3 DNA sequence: TGTGCCAGCAGTTTATCCGGCTTGCTAGCGGATGAGCAGTTCTTC. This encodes CASSLSGLLADEQFF.

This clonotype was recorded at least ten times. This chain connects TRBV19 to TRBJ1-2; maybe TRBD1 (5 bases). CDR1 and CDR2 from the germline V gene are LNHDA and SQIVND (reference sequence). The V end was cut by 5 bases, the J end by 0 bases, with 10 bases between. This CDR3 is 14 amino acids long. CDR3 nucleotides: TGTGCCAGTAGTCCCTGGACACCTAACTATGGCTACACCTTC. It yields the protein CASSPWTPNYGYTF.

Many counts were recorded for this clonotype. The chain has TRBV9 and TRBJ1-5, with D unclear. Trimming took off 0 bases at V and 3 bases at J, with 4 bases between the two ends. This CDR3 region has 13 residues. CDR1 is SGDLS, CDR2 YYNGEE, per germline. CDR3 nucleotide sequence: TGTGCCAGCAGCGTAGAGACCAATCAGCCCCAGCATTTT. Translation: CASSVETNQPQHF.

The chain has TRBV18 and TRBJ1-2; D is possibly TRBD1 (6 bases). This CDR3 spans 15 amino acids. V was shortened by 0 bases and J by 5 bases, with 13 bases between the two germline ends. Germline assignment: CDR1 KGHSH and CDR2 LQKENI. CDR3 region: CASSPPAGARYGYTF. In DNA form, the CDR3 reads TGTGCCAGCTCACCACCTGCGGGGGCCCGGTATGGCTACACCTTC. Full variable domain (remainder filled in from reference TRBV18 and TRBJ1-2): NAGVMQNPRHLVRRRGQEARLRCSPMKGHSHVYWYRQLPEEGLKFMVYLQKENIIDESGMPKERFSAEFPKEGPSILRIQQVVRGDSAAYFCASSPPAGARYGYTFGSGTRLTVV.

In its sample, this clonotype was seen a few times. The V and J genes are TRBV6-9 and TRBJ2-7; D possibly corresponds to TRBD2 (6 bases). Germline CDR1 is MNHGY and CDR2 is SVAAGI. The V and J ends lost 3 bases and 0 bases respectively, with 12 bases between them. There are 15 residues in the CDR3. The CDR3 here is CASSYNWRDSYEQYF. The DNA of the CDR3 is TGTGCCAGCAGTTACAACTGGCGGGACTCCTACGAGCAGTACTTC.

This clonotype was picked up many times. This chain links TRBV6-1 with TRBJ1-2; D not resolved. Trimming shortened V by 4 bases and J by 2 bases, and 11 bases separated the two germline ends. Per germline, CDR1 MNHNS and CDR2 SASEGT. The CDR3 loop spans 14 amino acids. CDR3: CASSAHFRNYGYTF. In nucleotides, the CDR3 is TGTGCCAGCAGTGCACACTTCAGGAACTATGGCTACACCTTC.

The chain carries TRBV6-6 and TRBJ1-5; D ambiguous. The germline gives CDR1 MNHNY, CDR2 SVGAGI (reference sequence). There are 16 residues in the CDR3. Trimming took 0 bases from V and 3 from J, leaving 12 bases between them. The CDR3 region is CASSYSSNGHNQPQHF. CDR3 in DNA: TGTGCCAGCAGTTACTCGAGCAACGGGCACAATCAGCCCCAGCATTTT.

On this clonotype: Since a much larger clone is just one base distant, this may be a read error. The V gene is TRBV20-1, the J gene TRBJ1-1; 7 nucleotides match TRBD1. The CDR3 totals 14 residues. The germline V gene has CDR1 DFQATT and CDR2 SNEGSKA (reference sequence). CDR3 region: CGVPGRGQNTEAFF. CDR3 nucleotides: TGCGGTGTCCCAGGGAGGGGGCAGAACACTGAAGCTTTCTTT.

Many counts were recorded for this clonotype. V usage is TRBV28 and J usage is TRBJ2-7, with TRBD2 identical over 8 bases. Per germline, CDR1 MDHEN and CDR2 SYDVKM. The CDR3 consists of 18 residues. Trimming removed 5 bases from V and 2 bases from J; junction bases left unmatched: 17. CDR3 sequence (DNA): TGTGCCAGCAGTACCCCCTCGCGAGTGGGCGGGGGGCCCTACGAGCAGTACTTC. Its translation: CASSTPSRVGGGPYEQYF. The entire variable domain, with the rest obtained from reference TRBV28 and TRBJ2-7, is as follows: DVKVTQSSRYLVKRTGEKVFLECVQDMDHENMFWYRQDPGLGLRLIYFSYDVKMKEKGDIPEGYSVSREKKERFSLILESASTNQTSMYLCASSTPSRVGGGPYEQYFGPGTRLTVT.

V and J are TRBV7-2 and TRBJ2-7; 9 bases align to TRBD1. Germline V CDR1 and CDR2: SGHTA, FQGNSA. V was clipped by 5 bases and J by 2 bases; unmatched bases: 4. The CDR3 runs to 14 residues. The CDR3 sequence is CASSQGTGPYEQYF. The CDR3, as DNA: TGTGCCAGCAGCCAGGGGACAGGGCCCTACGAGCAGTACTTC.

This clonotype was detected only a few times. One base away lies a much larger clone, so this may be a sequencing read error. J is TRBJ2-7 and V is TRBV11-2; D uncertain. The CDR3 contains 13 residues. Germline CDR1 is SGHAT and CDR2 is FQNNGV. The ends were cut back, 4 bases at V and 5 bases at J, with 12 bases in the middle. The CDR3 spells CASSSMDRDEQYF. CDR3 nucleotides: TGTGCCAGCAGCTCTATGGATCGCGACGAGCAGTACTTC.

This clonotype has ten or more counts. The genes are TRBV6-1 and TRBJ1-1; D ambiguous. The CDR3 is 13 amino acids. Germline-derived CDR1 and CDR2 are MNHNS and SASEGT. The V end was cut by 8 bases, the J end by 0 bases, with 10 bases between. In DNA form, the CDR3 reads TGTGCCAGCTTGCCAGTCATGAACACTGAAGCTTTCTTT. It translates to CASLPVMNTEAFF.

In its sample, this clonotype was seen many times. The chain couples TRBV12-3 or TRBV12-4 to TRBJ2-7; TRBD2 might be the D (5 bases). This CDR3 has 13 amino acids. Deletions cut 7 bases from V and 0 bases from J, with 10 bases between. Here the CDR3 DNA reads TGTGCCAGCACCCGAACTAGCTCCTACGAGCAGTACTTC. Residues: CASTRTSSYEQYF.

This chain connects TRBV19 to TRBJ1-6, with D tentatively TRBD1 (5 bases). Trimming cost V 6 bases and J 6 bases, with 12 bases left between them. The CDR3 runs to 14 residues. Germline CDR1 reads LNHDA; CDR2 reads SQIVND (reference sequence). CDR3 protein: CASSFGRVNSPLHF. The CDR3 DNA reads TGTGCCAGTAGCTTCGGCAGGGTTAATTCACCCCTCCACTTT.

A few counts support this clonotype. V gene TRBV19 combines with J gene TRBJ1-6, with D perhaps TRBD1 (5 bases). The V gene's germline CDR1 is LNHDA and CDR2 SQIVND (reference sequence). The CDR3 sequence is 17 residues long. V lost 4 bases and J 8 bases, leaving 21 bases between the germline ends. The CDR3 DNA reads TGTGCCAGTAGTACCAGACAGTCCCCGTGGACGGATTCACCCCTCCACTTT. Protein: CASSTRQSPWTDSPLHF.

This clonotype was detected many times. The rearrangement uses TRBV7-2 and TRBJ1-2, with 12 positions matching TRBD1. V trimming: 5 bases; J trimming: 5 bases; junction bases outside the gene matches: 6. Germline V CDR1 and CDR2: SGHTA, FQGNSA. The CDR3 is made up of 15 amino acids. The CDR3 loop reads CASSRGTGGGYGYTF. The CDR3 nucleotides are TGTGCCAGCAGCCGTGGGACAGGGGGCGGGTATGGCTACACCTTC.

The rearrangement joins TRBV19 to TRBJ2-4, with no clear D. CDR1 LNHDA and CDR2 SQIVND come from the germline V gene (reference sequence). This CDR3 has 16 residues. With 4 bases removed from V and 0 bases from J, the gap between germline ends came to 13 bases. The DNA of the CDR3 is TGTGCCAGTAGTACCGGATCCCCCCTAGCCAAAAACATTCAGTACTTC. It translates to CASSTGSPLAKNIQYF.

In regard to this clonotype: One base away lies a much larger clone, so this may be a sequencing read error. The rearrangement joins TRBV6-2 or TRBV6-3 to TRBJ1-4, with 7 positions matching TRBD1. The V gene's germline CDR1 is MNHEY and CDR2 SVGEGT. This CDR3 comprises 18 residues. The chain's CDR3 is CACRPGTVPLGGREKLFF. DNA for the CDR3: TGTGCCTGCAGACCCGGGACAGTGCCCTTGGGAGGGCGTGAAAAACTGTTTTTT.

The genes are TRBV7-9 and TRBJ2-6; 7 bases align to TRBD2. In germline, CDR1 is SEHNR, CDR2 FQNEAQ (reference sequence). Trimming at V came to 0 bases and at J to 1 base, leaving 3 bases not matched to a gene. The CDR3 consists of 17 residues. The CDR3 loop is CASSLAGGRSGANVLTF. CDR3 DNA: TGTGCCAGCAGCTTAGCGGGAGGGCGATCTGGGGCCAACGTCCTGACTTTC.

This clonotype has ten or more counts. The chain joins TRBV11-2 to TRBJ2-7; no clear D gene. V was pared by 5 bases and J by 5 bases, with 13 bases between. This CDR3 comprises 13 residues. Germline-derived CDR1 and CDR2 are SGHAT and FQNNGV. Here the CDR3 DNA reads TGTGCCAGCAGCACGGCTACTCTCCACGAGCAGTACTTC. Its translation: CASSTATLHEQYF.

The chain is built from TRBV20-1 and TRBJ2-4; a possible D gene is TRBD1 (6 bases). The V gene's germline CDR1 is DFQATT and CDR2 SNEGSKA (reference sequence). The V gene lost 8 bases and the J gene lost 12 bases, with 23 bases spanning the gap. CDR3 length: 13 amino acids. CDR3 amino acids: CSPGDIDRQAQYF. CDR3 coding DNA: TGCAGTCCCGGCGACATCGACAGGCAAGCTCAGTACTTC.

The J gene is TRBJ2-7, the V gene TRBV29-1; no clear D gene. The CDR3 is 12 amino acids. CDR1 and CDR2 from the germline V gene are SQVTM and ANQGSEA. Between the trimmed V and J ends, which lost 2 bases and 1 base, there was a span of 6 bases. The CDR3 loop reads CSVELQSYEQYF. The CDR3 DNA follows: TGCAGCGTTGAACTTCAGTCCTACGAGCAGTACTTC.

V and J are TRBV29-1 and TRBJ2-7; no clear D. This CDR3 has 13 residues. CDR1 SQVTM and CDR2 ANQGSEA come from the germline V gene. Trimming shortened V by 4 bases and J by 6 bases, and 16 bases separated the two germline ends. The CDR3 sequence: CSVAGSPAREQYF. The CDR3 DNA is TGCAGCGTTGCCGGGTCTCCAGCCCGCGAGCAGTACTTC.